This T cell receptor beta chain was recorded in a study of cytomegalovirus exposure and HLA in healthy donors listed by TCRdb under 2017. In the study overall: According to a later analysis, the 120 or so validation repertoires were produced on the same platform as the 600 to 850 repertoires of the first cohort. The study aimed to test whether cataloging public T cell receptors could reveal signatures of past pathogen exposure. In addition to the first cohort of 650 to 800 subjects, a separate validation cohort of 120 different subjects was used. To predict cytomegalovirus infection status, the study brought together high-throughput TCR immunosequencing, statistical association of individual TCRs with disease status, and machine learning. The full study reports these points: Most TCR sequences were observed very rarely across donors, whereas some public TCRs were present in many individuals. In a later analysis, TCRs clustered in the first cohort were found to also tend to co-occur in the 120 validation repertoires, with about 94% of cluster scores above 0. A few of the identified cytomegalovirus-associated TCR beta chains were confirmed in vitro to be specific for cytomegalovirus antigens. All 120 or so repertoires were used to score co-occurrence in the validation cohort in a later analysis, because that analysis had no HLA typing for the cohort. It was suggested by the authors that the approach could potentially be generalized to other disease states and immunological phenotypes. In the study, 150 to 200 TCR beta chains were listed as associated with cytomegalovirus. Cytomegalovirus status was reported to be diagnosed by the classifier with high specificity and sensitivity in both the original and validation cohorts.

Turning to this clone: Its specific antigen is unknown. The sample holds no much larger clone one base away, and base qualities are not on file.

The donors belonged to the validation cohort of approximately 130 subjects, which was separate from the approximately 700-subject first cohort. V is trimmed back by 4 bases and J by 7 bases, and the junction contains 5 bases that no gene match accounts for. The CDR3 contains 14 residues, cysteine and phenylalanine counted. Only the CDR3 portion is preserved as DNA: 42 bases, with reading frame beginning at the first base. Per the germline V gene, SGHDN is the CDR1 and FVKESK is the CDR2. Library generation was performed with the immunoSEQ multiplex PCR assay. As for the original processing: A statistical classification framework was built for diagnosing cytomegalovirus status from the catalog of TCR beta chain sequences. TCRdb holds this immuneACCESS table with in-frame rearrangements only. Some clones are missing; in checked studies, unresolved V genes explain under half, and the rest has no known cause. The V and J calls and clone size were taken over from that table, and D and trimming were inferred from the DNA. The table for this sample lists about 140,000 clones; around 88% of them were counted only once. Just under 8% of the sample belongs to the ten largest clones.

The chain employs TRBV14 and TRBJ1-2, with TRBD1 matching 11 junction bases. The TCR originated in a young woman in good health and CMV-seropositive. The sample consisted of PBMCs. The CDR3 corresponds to CASSRKGQGGGYTF. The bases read TGTGCCAGCAGCCGGAAGGGACAGGGGGGTGGCTACACCTTC.